These T cell receptor beta chains were read from a single sample in a study of cytomegalovirus exposure and HLA in healthy donors. The repertoire was sequenced with immunoSEQ multiplex PCR; TCRdb's copy has only in-frame clones and lacks some. Recorded for this sample: about 210,000 clones. Sequences were obtained from PBMCs. The receptors derive from a woman aged 25 to 39 in good health and CMV-seropositive. The CDR3 runs from the conserved cysteine through the conserved F or W. A D gene is named only where the DNA matches it firmly.

TRBV6-1	TRBJ2-1	TRBD1	TGTGCCAGCAGTGAACTGGACAGGGACTACAATGAGCAGTTCTTC	CASSELDRDYNEQFF
TRBV9	TRBJ2-1	.	TGTGCCAGCAGCGTAGTGGAGGGCCTCCCCTACAATGAGCAGTTCTTC	CASSVVEGLPYNEQFF
TRBV5-1	TRBJ2-1	.	TGCGCCAGCGCTGTCGGCTCCTACAATGAGCAGTTCTTC	CASAVGSYNEQFF
TRBV6-4	TRBJ1-1	.	TGTGCCAGCAGTGAAGGTCCGGTGCGGGCTTTCTTT	CASSEGPVRAFF
TRBV5-5	TRBJ2-7	.	TGTGCCAGCAGCTTAGCGTCCGAGCAGTACTTC	CASSLASEQYF
TRBV4-1	TRBJ1-3	.	TGCGCCAGCAGCCAAGGGGCCATCTCTGGAAACACCATATATTTT	CASSQGAISGNTIYF
TRBV29-1	TRBJ2-1	TRBD2	TGCAGCGCAGAGGGGAGACCTAGCGGGAGCTCCTACAATGAGCAGTTCTTC	CSAEGRPSGSSYNEQFF
TRBV7-9	TRBJ2-7	TRBD1	TGTGCCAGCAGTTCAGCCCTCCCGGGACAGGGGGCTTACGAGCAGTACTTC	CASSSALPGQGAYEQYF
TRBV18	TRBJ2-5	TRBD2	TGTGCCAGCTCACCACTAGCGGGAGGAGAGACCCAGTACTTC	CASSPLAGGETQYF
TRBV5-1	TRBJ1-2	.	TGCGCCAGCAGCTTGGAATTAGTAACAGGTCATGGCTACACCTTC	CASSLELVTGHGYTF
TRBV6-1	TRBJ1-2	.	TGTGCCAGCAGTGAAGGGGGAGTGTCAGGGGTTTACTATGGCTACACCTTC	CASSEGGVSGVYYGYTF
TRBV6-5	TRBJ2-7	.	TGTGCCAGCAGTTACTCCCCTACTAGCAGCTACGAGCAGTACTTC	CASSYSPTSSYEQYF
TRBV2	TRBJ2-3	.	TGTGCCAGCAGTGCTTCGCGGGGGCTCACAGATACGCAGTATTTT	CASSASRGLTDTQYF
TRBV5-5	TRBJ1-2	.	TGTGCCAGCAGTCCCGAGGGGAGGCACACTTACTATGGCTACACCTTC	CASSPEGRHTYYGYTF
TRBV5-1	TRBJ2-7	.	TGCGCCAGCAGCTTCCAGGAAACCTACGAGCAGTACTTC	CASSFQETYEQYF
TRBV10-3	TRBJ2-1	TRBD2	TGTGCCATCAGTGCGCTTTCGACTAGCGGGGGGGCCGATCCGTTCTTC	CAISALSTSGGADPFF
TRBV6-6	TRBJ2-5	.	TGTGCCAGCAGTTTCCAAGGACAGCCCTATGGAGAGACCCAGTACTTC	CASSFQGQPYGETQYF
TRBV30	TRBJ1-6	.	TGTGCCTGGGGGAGGAATTCACCCCTCCACTTT	CAWGRNSPLHF
TRBV5-1	TRBJ2-1	.	TGCGCCAGCAGCAGAGCTAGCGACTCCTACAATGAGCAGTTCTTC	CASSRASDSYNEQFF
TRBV19	TRBJ1-2	.	TGTGCCAGTAGTTTCGGACGGAGGAATTATGACTATGGCTACACCTTC	CASSFGRRNYDYGYTF
TRBV7-6	TRBJ1-2	TRBD1	TGTGCCAGCAGTTCCACAGGGGGCGCGTATGGCTACACCTTC	CASSSTGGAYGYTF
TRBV5-1	TRBJ1-1	TRBD1	TGCGCCAGCAGCCCAGGACAGGGAGTGCTCACTGAAGCTTTCTTT	CASSPGQGVLTEAFF
TRBV5-6	TRBJ1-6	.	TGTGCCAGCAGCCGACCGTCTACAGGGACCCATAATTCACCCCTCCACTTT	CASSRPSTGTHNSPLHF
TRBV5-1	TRBJ1-1	.	TGCGCCAGCAGCTTGGGCGCGGTGAACACTGAAGCTTTCTTT	CASSLGAVNTEAFF
TRBV9	TRBJ2-1	TRBD2	TGTGCCAGCAGCGCCCAAAGACTAGCGGTCCTGGATGAGCAGTTCTTC	CASSAQRLAVLDEQFF
TRBV18	TRBJ2-7	.	TGTGCCAGCTCACCCGGGGGATACCACGAGCAGTACTTC	CASSPGGYHEQYF
TRBV5-8	TRBJ2-5	.	TGTGCCAGCACCCTCGGACTGGTTATCGAGACCCAGTACTTC	CASTLGLVIETQYF
TRBV7-9	TRBJ1-4	.	TGTGCCAGCAGCTTTCGGAATGAAAAACTGTTTTTT	CASSFRNEKLFF
TRBV14	TRBJ2-2	.	TGTGCCAGCAGCCGGGCCCCGAACACCGGGGAGCTGTTTTTT	CASSRAPNTGELFF
TRBV6-5	TRBJ2-7	TRBD1	TGTGCCAGCAGCCCACAGGGGTACTACGAGCAGTACTTC	CASSPQGYYEQYF
TRBV15	TRBJ2-1	TRBD2	TGTGCCACCAGCAGAGAGGGGGGAGGGTGGGATGAGCAGTTCTTC	CATSREGGGWDEQFF
TRBV5-1	TRBJ2-5	TRBD2	TGCGCCAGCAGCAGGTCGGGGGGGGAGACCCAGTACTTC	CASSRSGGETQYF
TRBV7-9	TRBJ1-3	.	TGTGCCAGCAGCTTAGGCGGACAGAGGACTGGAAACACCATATATTTT	CASSLGGQRTGNTIYF
TRBV28	TRBJ1-2	.	TGTGCCAGCAGCCCGGCGGGAGGGGATAACTATGGCTACACCTTC	CASSPAGGDNYGYTF
TRBV19	TRBJ2-7	TRBD2	TGTGCCAGTAGCGAAGCCGGGAGGTACGAGCAGTACTTC	CASSEAGRYEQYF
TRBV4-1	TRBJ2-7	TRBD2	TGCGCCAGCAGCCAAAATCCTCTGTGGGCTAGCGGGGACCGTGGGGAGCAGTACTTC	CASSQNPLWASGDRGEQYF
TRBV4-3	TRBJ2-3	.	TGCGCCAGCAGCCAGGGGACTCTAGATACGCAGTATTTT	CASSQGTLDTQYF
TRBV6-5	TRBJ2-1	TRBD2	TGTGCCAGCTCGCGGGGGTACAATGAGCAGTTCTTC	CASSRGYNEQFF
TRBV20-1	TRBJ1-5	.	TGCAGTGCTAAGAAGGGAACAGGCCAGCATTTT	CSAKKGTGQHF
TRBV29-1	TRBJ2-5	TRBD1	TGCAGCGTTGAAGGCGGGGGACAGGGGGCTTGGGAGCAGTACTTC	CSVEGGGQGAWEQYF
TRBV6-5	TRBJ2-1	.	TGTGCCAGCAGTTTCCGGGGAGTCGGGCACTATGAGCAGTTCTTC	CASSFRGVGHYEQFF